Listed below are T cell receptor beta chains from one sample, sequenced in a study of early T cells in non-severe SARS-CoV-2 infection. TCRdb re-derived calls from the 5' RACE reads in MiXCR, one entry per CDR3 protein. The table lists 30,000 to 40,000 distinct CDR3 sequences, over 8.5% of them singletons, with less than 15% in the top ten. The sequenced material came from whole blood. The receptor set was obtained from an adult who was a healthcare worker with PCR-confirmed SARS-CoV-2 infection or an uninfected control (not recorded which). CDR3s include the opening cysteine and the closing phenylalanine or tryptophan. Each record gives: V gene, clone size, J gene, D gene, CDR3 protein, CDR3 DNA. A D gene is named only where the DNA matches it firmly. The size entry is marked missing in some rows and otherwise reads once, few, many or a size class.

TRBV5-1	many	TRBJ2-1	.	CASSFGASEQFF	TGCGCCAGCAGCTTCGGGGCGAGTGAGCAGTTCTTC
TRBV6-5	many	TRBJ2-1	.	CASVRVNEQFF	TGTGCCAGCGTACGGGTCAATGAGCAGTTCTTC
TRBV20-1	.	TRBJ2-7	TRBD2	CSAPPAGGPGEQYF	TGCAGTGCCCCACCAGCGGGGGGGCCAGGCGAGCAGTACTTC
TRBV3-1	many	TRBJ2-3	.	CASSHRPTWDGEHLPDTQYF	TGTGCCAGCAGCCATCGGCCAACCTGGGACGGTGAGCATCTCCCAGATACGCAGTATTTT
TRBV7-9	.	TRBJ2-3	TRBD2	CASDTPTGGKRSSTDSQYF	TGTGCCAGCGACACTCCAACGGGGGGGAAAAGATCAAGCACAGATTCGCAGTATTTT
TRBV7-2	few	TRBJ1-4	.	CASSLGTGSEKLFF	TGTGCCAGCAGTCTCGGGACCGGGAGTGAAAAACTGTTTTTT
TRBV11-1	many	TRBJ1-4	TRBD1	CASSSTDRGWRNEKLFF	TGTGCCAGCAGCTCTACGGACAGGGGCTGGAGGAATGAAAAACTGTTTTTT
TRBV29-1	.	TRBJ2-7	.	CSVEVSRLEQYF	TGCAGCGTTGAAGTGTCTAGACTTGAGCAGTACTTC
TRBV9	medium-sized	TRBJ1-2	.	CASSVAEGVYGYTF	TGTGCCAGCAGCGTAGCGGAGGGGGTGTATGGCTACACCTTC
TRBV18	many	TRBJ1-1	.	CASSPGQPNMNTEAFF	TGTGCCAGCTCCCCGGGGCAGCCAAACATGAACACTGAAGCTTTCTTT
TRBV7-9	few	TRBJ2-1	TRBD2	CASSFPTSGGFRSYNEQFF	TGTGCCAGCAGCTTTCCCACTAGCGGGGGTTTTAGGTCCTACAATGAGCAGTTCTTC
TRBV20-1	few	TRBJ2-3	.	CSASHWPIGTDTQYF	TGCAGTGCTAGCCACTGGCCTATTGGCACAGATACGCAGTATTTT
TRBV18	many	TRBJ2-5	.	CASSLTLKETQYF	TGTGCCAGCTCGCTAACCCTGAAAGAGACCCAGTACTTC
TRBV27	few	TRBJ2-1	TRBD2	CGSGGAYNEQFF	TGTGGTAGCGGGGGGGCCTACAATGAGCAGTTCTTC
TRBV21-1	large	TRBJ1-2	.	CASSKSKGNYGYTF	TGTGCCAGCAGCAAGTCGAAAGGGAACTATGGCTACACCTTC
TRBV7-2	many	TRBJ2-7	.	CASSLSVYEQYF	TGTGCCAGCAGCTTATCAGTATACGAGCAGTACTTC
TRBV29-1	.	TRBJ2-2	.	CSVEGGGGLQHSGELFF	TGCAGCGTTGAAGGCGGTGGTGGGCTGCAACATTCCGGGGAGCTGTTTTTT
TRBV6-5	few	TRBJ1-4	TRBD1	CASKRQGASGEKLFF	TGTGCCAGCAAGAGACAGGGGGCGAGTGGGGAAAAACTGTTTTTT
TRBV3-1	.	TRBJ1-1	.	CASSQGPGADTEAFF	TGTGCCAGCAGCCAAGGGCCCGGGGCGGACACTGAAGCTTTCTTT
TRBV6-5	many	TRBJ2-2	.	CASSFFSGAELFF	TGTGCCAGCAGTTTCTTCTCCGGGGCGGAGCTGTTTTTT
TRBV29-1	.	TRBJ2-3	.	CSVAAQASTDTQYF	TGCAGCGTTGCAGCGCAGGCAAGCACAGATACGCAGTATTTT
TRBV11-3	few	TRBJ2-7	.	CASSHGVSSYEQYF	TGTGCCAGCAGTCACGGAGTCAGCTCCTACGAGCAGTACTTC
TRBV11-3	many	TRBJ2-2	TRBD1	CASSSRTGNTGELFF	TGTGCCAGCAGCTCCAGGACAGGGAACACCGGGGAGCTGTTTTTT
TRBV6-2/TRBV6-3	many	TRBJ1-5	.	CASRDTPNQPQHF	TGTGCCAGCAGGGACACTCCGAATCAGCCCCAGCATTTT
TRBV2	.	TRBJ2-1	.	CASKGTAVAGAGEQFF	TGTGCCAGCAAAGGTACGGCAGTCGCTGGGGCGGGCGAGCAGTTCTTC
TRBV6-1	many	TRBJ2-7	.	CASSNTGGGYEQYF	TGTGCCAGCAGTAATACAGGAGGAGGCTACGAGCAGTACTTC
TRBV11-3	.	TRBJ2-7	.	CASSLAWGYEQYF	TGTGCCAGCAGCTTAGCCTGGGGCTACGAGCAGTACTTC
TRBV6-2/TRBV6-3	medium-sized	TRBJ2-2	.	CASSSRLISGELFF	TGTGCCAGCAGTTCCAGGCTTATATCCGGGGAGCTGTTTTTT
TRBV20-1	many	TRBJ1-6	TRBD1	CSARDLRDRVNSPLHF	TGCAGTGCTAGAGATCTCAGAGACAGGGTTAATTCACCCCTCCACTTT
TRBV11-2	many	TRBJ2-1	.	CASSNRAPYGEQFF	TGTGCCAGCAGCAACCGGGCCCCTTACGGTGAGCAGTTCTTC
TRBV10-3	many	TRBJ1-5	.	CAISAGEGQPQHF	TGTGCCATCAGTGCGGGAGAGGGTCAGCCCCAGCATTTT
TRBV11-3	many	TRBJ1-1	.	CASSFGGLNTEAFF	TGTGCCAGCAGCTTCGGGGGTCTTAACACTGAAGCTTTCTTT
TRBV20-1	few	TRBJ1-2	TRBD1	CSAWTGTDYGYTF	TGCAGTGCGTGGACAGGGACGGACTATGGCTACACCTTC
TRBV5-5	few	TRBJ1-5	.	CATSSDGRWNQPQHF	TGTGCCACCTCTTCCGACGGGCGGTGGAATCAGCCCCAGCATTTT
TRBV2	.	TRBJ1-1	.	CASTSHRDAFF	TGTGCCAGCACATCGCACAGGGACGCTTTCTTT